This note documents a single TCR beta chain sequence. Donors were grouped by their self-reported clinical history. The sample belongs to a study of blood T cell repertoires in COVID-19. Across the study: Donors in Cohort 3 counted as recovered after two negative PCRs, clearance, or symptom resolution. T cells, B-cell-depleted T cells, or PBMCs supplied cDNA or gDNA.

This CDR3 has 16 amino acids. Trimming shortened V by 1 base and J by 4 bases, and 14 bases separated the two germline ends. The germline V gene encodes CDR1 SGHTA and CDR2 FQGNSA. Source study methods: Using reference gene primer amplification, nucleated cell counts were estimated. This table comes from immunoSEQ multiplex PCR, and its TCRdb copy is limited to in-frame clones, with some not included. V, J and clone size derive from that table, while D and trimming were established from the DNA sequence. Among approximately 360,000 clones listed, around 87% were seen once. The gene calls are TRBV7-2 and TRBJ1-3; TRBD1 might be the D (5 bases). The sequenced material came from PBMCs or T cells enriched from blood (not recorded which). This receptor was identified in a man between 40 and 49 years old in a cohort exposed to, infected with or recovered from COVID-19 (not recorded which). CDR3 nucleotide sequence: TGTGCCAGCAGCTTAGTTAAGGGGCTGGGAGGAAACACCATATATTTT. Encoded protein: CASSLVKGLGGNTIYF.